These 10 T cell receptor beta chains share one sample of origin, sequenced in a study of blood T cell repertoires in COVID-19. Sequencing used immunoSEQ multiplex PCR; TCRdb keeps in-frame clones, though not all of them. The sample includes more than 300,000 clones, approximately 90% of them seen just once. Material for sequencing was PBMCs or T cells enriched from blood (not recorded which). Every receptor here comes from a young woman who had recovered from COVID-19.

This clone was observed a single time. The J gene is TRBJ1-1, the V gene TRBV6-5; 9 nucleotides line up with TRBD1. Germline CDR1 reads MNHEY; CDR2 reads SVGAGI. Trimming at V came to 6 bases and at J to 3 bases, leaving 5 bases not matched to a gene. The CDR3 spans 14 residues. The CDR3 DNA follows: TGTGCCAGCAGGAACAGGGGGCGAGACACTGAAGCTTTCTTT. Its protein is CASRNRGRDTEAFF.

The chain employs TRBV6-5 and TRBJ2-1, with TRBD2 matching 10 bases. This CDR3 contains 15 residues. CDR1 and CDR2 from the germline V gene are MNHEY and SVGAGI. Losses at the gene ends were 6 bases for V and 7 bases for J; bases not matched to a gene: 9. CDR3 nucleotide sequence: TGTGCCAGCAGGTTTTTTCTAGCGGGGGAGAATGAGCAGTTCTTC. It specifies CASRFFLAGENEQFF.

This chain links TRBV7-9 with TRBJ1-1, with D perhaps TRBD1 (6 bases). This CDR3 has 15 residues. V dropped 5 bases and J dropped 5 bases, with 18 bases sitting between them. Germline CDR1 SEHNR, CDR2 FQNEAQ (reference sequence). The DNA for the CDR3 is TGTGCCAGCAGCCCCACAAAACAGGGATGGACTGAAGCTTTCTTT. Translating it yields CASSPTKQGWTEAFF. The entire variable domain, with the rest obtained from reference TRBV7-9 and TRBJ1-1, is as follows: DTGVSQNPRHKITKRGQNVTFRCDPISEHNRLYWYRQTLGQGPEFLTYFQNEAQLEKSRLLSDRFSAERPKGSFSTLEIQRTEQGDSAMYLCASSPTKQGWTEAFFGQGTRLTVV.

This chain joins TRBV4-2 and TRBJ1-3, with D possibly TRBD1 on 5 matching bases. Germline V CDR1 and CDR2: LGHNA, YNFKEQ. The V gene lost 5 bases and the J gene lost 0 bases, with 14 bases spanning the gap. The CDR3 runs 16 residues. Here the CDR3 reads CASSTATVSSGNTIYF. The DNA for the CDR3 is TGTGCCAGCAGCACCGCGACAGTGAGCTCTGGAAACACCATATATTTT.

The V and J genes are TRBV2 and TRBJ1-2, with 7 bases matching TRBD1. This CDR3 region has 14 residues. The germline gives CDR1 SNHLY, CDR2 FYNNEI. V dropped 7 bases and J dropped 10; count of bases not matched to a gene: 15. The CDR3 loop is CASKVGGGGSDYTF. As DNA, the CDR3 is TGTGCCAGCAAGGTGGGCGGAGGGGGCTCGGACTACACCTTC.

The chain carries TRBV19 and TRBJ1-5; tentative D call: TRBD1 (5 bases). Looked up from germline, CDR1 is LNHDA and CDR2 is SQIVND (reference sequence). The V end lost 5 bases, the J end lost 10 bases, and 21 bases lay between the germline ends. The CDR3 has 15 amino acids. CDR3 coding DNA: TGTGCCAGTAGTCTCCGGCAGGGCCCCCTAGGACCCCAGCATTTT. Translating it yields CASSLRQGPLGPQHF. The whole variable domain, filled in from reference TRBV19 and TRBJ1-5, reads DGGITQSPKYLFRKEGQNVTLSCEQNLNHDAMYWYRQDPGQGLRLIYYSQIVNDFQKGDIAEGYSVSREKKESFPLTVTSAQKNPTAFYLCASSLRQGPLGPQHFGDGTRLSIL.

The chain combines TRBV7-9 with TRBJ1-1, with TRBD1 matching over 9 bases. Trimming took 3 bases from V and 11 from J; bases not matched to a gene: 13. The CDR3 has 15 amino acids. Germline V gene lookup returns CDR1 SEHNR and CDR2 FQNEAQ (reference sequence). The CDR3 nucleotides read TGTGCCAGCAGCTTTTCGGGACAGGGTCTGCCCGATGCTTTCTTT. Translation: CASSFSGQGLPDAFF. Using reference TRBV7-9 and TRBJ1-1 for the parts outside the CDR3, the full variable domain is DTGVSQNPRHKITKRGQNVTFRCDPISEHNRLYWYRQTLGQGPEFLTYFQNEAQLEKSRLLSDRFSAERPKGSFSTLEIQRTEQGDSAMYLCASSFSGQGLPDAFFGQGTRLTVV.

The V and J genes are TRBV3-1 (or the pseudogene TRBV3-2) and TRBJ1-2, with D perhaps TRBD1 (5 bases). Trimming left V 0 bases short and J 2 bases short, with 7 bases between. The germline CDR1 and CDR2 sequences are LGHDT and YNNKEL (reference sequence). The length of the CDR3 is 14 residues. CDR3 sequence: CASSQDSGNYGYTF. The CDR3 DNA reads TGTGCCAGCAGCCAAGATTCAGGGAACTATGGCTACACCTTC.

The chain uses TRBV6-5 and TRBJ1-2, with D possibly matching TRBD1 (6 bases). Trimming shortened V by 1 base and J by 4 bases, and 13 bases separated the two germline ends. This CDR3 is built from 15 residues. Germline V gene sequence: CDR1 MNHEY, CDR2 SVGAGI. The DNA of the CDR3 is TGTGCCAGCAGTTACTTGTTACAGGGTGGCTATGGCTACACCTTC. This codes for CASSYLLQGGYGYTF.

CDR3 nucleotide sequence: TGCGCCAGCAGCCAAGATCGTACTCCCGATCAGCCCCAGCATTTT. Protein sequence: CASSQDRTPDQPQHF. This chain connects TRBV4-3 to TRBJ1-5; D is unresolved. Germline values: CDR1 LGHNA, CDR2 YSLEER. The CDR3 spans 15 residues. Trimming shortened V by 0 bases and J by 5 bases, and 11 bases separated the two germline ends.